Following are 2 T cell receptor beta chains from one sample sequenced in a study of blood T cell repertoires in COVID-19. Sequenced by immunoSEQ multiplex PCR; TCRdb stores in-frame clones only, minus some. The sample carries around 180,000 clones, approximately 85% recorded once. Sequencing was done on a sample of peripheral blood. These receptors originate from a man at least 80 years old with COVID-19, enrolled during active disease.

The CDR3 region has the DNA TGCGCCAGCAGTAGACAGGGGGCCTACGAGCAGTACTTC. Protein product: CASSRQGAYEQYF. The chain is built from TRBV5-1 and TRBJ2-7, with 9 nucleotides matching TRBD1. CDR1 is SGHRS and CDR2 is YFSETQ in the germline V gene. With 5 bases clipped from V and 2 bases from J, the junction kept 2 bases outside the gene matches. The CDR3 runs to 13 residues.

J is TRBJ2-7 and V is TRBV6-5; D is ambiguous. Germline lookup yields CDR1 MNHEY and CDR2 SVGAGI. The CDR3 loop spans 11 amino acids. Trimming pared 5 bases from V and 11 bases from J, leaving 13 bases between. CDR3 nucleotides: TGTGCCAGCAGTCGCTCTGGGCTTGAGTACTTC. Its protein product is CASSRSGLEYF.